What follows is one TCR beta chain and its context. The antigen is undetermined. CDR3 length equals 16 residues. V lost 0 bases, J lost 0 bases, and 9 bases lay in between. CDR1 and CDR2 (germline): MNHEY, SVGAGI. The sample belongs to a study of T cell repertoires in ileal Crohn's disease. Study information: Surgery for a complication: stricturing in roughly 61%, penetrating in 39%. Broader study findings: Active smokers at surgery had more clonal expansions than non-smokers.

TCRdb's copy holds only in-frame clones and misses some; the assay was immunoSEQ multiplex PCR. The sample contains about 14,000 clones, roughly 84% of which appear only once. The rearrangement uses TRBV6-5 and TRBJ1-5; D ambiguous. This TCR was recovered from an adult with Crohn's disease. The sample taken for sequencing was ileal tissue. This CDR3 reads CASSYSSRISNQPQHF. The CDR3 nucleotides are TGTGCCAGCAGTTACTCTAGCCGGATTAGCAATCAGCCCCAGCATTTT.